The source of this T cell receptor (beta chain) is a study of T cell responses to AZD1222 COVID-19 vaccine. Study findings and constraints: At 160-218 and 743-854, vaccine-associated CD4 TCRs were dominant, and they spanned spike. Unmutated variant regions are reportedly targeted by nearly half of spike-specific TCRs. Repertoires were obtained solely post-peak T cell response. White British donors predominated, females outnumbered males, and clonal diversity was possibly underestimated.

Concerning this clone: The antigen is not known.

Using immunoSEQ multiplex PCR, the repertoire was profiled, and TCRdb retains in-frame clones only, with some absent. The data contain more than 85,000 clones, about 87% of them seen just once; the ten biggest clones take up about 15%. V dropped 2 bases and J dropped 4; count of bases not matched to a gene: 5. The CDR3 totals 15 residues. Germline CDR1 and CDR2: MDHEN and SYDVKM. The gene calls are TRBV28 and TRBJ1-5; the match to TRBD1 covers 7 bases. This sequence originates from an adult who received the AZD1222 COVID-19 vaccine. The source material was peripheral blood, sampled 28 days after the second AZD1222 dose. This chain's CDR3 is CASSLLDRLNQPQHF. Here the CDR3 DNA reads TGTGCCAGCAGTTTACTGGACAGGCTAAATCAGCCCCAGCATTTT.